The 24 T cell receptor beta chains in this list originate from one sample, sequenced in a study of cytomegalovirus exposure and HLA in healthy donors. Method: immunoSEQ multiplex PCR; TCRdb's copy keeps in-frame clones and lacks some. The table has 200,000 or so clones, more than 80% seen once; the top ten hold around 6.7%. Sample: PBMCs. These receptors all come from a man aged 18 to 29 in good health and CMV-seropositive.

The chain is built from TRBV2 and TRBJ2-4; TRBD1 is a possible D gene (5 bases). This CDR3 spans 13 amino acids. Germline V CDR1 and CDR2: SNHLY, FYNNEI. V lost 6 bases and J lost 8, with 14 bases in between. The CDR3 DNA is TGTGCCAGCAGGGGAAGAACAGGAGACATTCAGTACTTC. Translating gives CASRGRTGDIQYF. Using reference TRBV2 and TRBJ2-4 for the parts outside the CDR3, the full variable domain is EPEVTQTPSHQVTQMGQEVILRCVPISNHLYFYWYRQILGQKVEFLVSFYNNEISEKSEIFDDQFSVERPDGSNFTLKIRSTKLEDSAMYFCASRGRTGDIQYFGAGTRLSVL.

The rearrangement uses TRBV5-1 and TRBJ1-2; 10 bases map to TRBD1. Germline loops: CDR1 SGHRS, CDR2 YFSETQ. The CDR3 loop spans 14 amino acids. V lost 8 bases, J lost 4 bases, and 8 bases stayed unmatched. CDR3 loop: CASQPGQGTYGYTF. DNA of the CDR3: TGCGCCAGTCAACCGGGACAGGGGACCTATGGCTACACCTTC.

This chain joins TRBV19 and TRBJ2-7; TRBD2 matches 7 bases. Germline lookup yields CDR1 LNHDA and CDR2 SQIVND (reference sequence). V was pared by 0 bases and J by 6 bases, with 11 bases of the junction left unmatched. This CDR3 region has 16 residues. The CDR3 spells CASSIDRTGTTSEQYF. CDR3 nucleotide sequence: TGTGCCAGTAGTATAGATCGAACCGGGACTACTAGCGAGCAGTACTTC.

The chain couples TRBV4-1 to TRBJ2-3; D call uncertain. The CDR3 spans 14 residues. Deletions cut 2 bases from V and 2 bases from J, with 8 bases between. Per the germline V gene, CDR1 is MGHRA and CDR2 is YSYEKL. The CDR3 DNA follows: TGCGCCAGCAGCCAACTAATCATCACAGATACGCAGTATTTT. It encodes CASSQLIITDTQYF.

The rearrangement links TRBV4-1 to TRBJ2-6, with 9 bases that match TRBD1. Germline-derived CDR1 and CDR2 are MGHRA and YSYEKL. The CDR3 runs to 19 residues. With V trimmed by 3 bases and J by 3 bases, 12 bases remained unmatched. The CDR3 nucleotides are TGCGCCAGCAGCCACCCCGGGACAGGGATTCTTTATGGGGCCAACGTCCTGACTTTC. Protein sequence: CASSHPGTGILYGANVLTF.

The chain combines TRBV28 with TRBJ2-7; D may be TRBD1 (6 bases). V lost 3 bases, J lost 2 bases, and 17 bases lay in between. CDR1 is MDHEN and CDR2 is SYDVKM in the germline V gene. CDR3 length equals 16 residues. As DNA, the CDR3 is TGTGCCAGCAGTTTCCTCTCGGGGCAGGGGACCTACGAGCAGTACTTC. Translating it yields CASSFLSGQGTYEQYF. The whole variable domain, filled in from reference TRBV28 and TRBJ2-7, reads DVKVTQSSRYLVKRTGEKVFLECVQDMDHENMFWYRQDPGLGLRLIYFSYDVKMKEKGDIPEGYSVSREKKERFSLILESASTNQTSMYLCASSFLSGQGTYEQYFGPGTRLTVT.

This sequence joins TRBV6-1 and TRBJ1-2, with TRBD1 as a possible D gene (5 bases). The V end lost 2 bases, the J end lost 10 bases, and 11 bases lay between the germline ends. Germline lookup yields CDR1 MNHNS and CDR2 SASEGT. This CDR3 spans 12 amino acids. CDR3 DNA: TGTGCCAGCAGTGAACCCGGACATGTCTACACCTTC. Protein product: CASSEPGHVYTF.

The chain combines TRBV27 with TRBJ2-3; 8 nucleotides line up with TRBD2. This CDR3 contains 15 residues. Germline V CDR1 and CDR2: MNHEY, SMNVEV (reference sequence). V shed 7 bases, J shed 3 bases, and the junction held 9 bases outside the gene matches. The CDR3 nucleotides read TGTGCCAGCACGCGAGCGGGAGTATTTACAGATACGCAGTATTTT. Amino acid sequence: CASTRAGVFTDTQYF.

This sequence joins TRBV5-6 and TRBJ2-5, with TRBD1 matching over 8 bases. V was pared by 0 bases and J by 5 bases, with 12 bases of the junction left unmatched. This CDR3 comprises 17 residues. Germline V CDR1 and CDR2: SGHDT, YYEEEE. The CDR3 DNA reads as TGTGCCAGCAGCTTGGTCAGTGACGGACAGGGACGGGAGACCCAGTACTTC. Its protein is CASSLVSDGQGRETQYF.

The chain recombines TRBV28 with TRBJ2-7; 8 nucleotides agree with TRBD2. Germline-derived CDR1 and CDR2 are MDHEN and SYDVKM. V trimming: 5 bases; J trimming: 4 bases; junction bases outside the gene matches: 16. The CDR3 runs 17 residues. CDR3 in amino acids: CASSAPSSVGRVYEQYF. In nucleotides, the CDR3 is TGTGCCAGCAGTGCGCCGTCGAGTGTCGGGAGGGTGTACGAGCAGTACTTC.

V usage is TRBV7-8 and J usage is TRBJ2-1; 8 bases fit TRBD2. The CDR3 sequence is 19 residues long. With 1 base clipped from V and 7 bases from J, the junction kept 18 bases outside the gene matches. Germline lookup yields CDR1 SGHVS and CDR2 FQNEAQ. CDR3 protein: CASSLGTALSGRFDNEQFF. CDR3 DNA sequence: TGTGCCAGCAGCTTAGGGACTGCGTTGAGCGGGAGATTCGATAATGAGCAGTTCTTC. The whole variable domain, filled in from reference TRBV7-8 and TRBJ2-1, reads GAGVSQSPRYKVAKRGQDVALRCDPISGHVSLFWYQQALGQGPEFLTYFQNEAQLDKSGLPSDRFFAERPEGSVSTLKIQRTQQEDSAVYLCASSLGTALSGRFDNEQFFGPGTRLTVL.

This chain connects TRBV18 to TRBJ1-2; 8 nucleotides agree with TRBD1. The V gene's germline CDR1 is KGHSH and CDR2 LQKENI. Trimming cost V 3 bases and J 4 bases; bases outside gene matches: 19. CDR3 length: 19 amino acids. CDR3 sequence: CASSPLITNQPGGIYGYTF. The DNA of the CDR3 is TGTGCCAGCTCACCGCTGATAACGAATCAACCAGGGGGCATCTATGGCTACACCTTC.

This chain uses TRBV6-1 with TRBJ2-7; 8 nucleotides agree with TRBD2. Germline CDR1 and CDR2: MNHNS and SASEGT. V was pared by 7 bases and J by 0 bases, with 5 bases of the junction left unmatched. There are 14 residues in the CDR3. The CDR3 sequence is CASTMSGSSYEQYF. The CDR3 DNA follows: TGTGCCAGCACTATGAGCGGGAGCTCCTACGAGCAGTACTTC.

The V call is TRBV28, the J call TRBJ1-2, with a weak D call TRBD1 (5 bases). The CDR3 spans 14 residues. CDR1 is MDHEN, CDR2 SYDVKM, per germline. V lost 7 bases and J lost 8, with 20 bases in between. This chain's CDR3 is CASKGSGDPRGYTF. In DNA, the CDR3 is TGTGCCAGCAAGGGGTCGGGCGATCCTAGGGGCTACACCTTC.

This chain uses TRBV6-1 with TRBJ2-7; a weak D match, TRBD1 (6 bases). This CDR3 region has 15 residues. CDR1 and CDR2 from the germline V gene are MNHNS and SASEGT. The V end lost 1 base, the J end lost 2 bases, and 12 bases lay between the germline ends. This CDR3 reads CASSEEQGFAYEQYF. The CDR3 DNA reads TGTGCCAGCAGTGAAGAACAGGGTTTCGCCTACGAGCAGTACTTC.

J is TRBJ2-3 and V is TRBV18; 8 bases fit TRBD1. This CDR3 has 18 residues. Unmatched junction bases numbered 16, after V lost 6 bases and J lost 2 bases. Per germline, CDR1 KGHSH and CDR2 LQKENI. CDR3 coding DNA: TGTGCCAGCTCTCCATATCTGGGACAGGCCTACCCCACAGATACGCAGTATTTT. Residues: CASSPYLGQAYPTDTQYF.

On this clone: The junction does not match germline at one end; this may be a read error. This chain connects TRBV4-3 to TRBJ2-2; D might be TRBD2 (5 bases). This CDR3 spans 20 amino acids. Germline CDR1 LGHNA, CDR2 YSLEER. The CDR3 DNA reads TGCGCCAGCAGCCAAGAAACTGGAGGACCCAACCCAACGAACGCCGGGGAGCTGTTTTTT. This gives the protein CASSQETGGPNPTNAGELFF.

V gene TRBV29-1 combines with J gene TRBJ2-3; 9 nucleotides match TRBD1. The CDR3 has 18 amino acids. The V and J ends lost 0 bases and 4 bases, in that order; junction bases with no gene match: 14. Germline CDR1 is SQVTM and CDR2 is ANQGSEA. The chain's CDR3 is CSVEDTTGTGFKADTQYF. CDR3 bases: TGCAGCGTTGAAGATACAACCGGGACAGGGTTTAAGGCAGATACGCAGTATTTT.

The gene calls are TRBV19 and TRBJ2-7; 7 bases are a match to TRBD1. CDR1 is LNHDA and CDR2 is SQIVND in the germline V gene (reference sequence). There are 14 residues in the CDR3. Germline trimming cut 5 bases from V and 0 bases from J; bases unmatched to any gene: 4. As DNA, the CDR3 is TGTGCCAGTAGTTCCAGGGGGACCTCCTACGAGCAGTACTTC. It yields the protein CASSSRGTSYEQYF.

The rearrangement links TRBV2 to TRBJ1-1; D remains ambiguous. This CDR3 comprises 14 residues. Germline assignment: CDR1 SNHLY and CDR2 FYNNEI. Trimming took 3 bases from V and 6 from J, leaving 14 bases between them. CDR3 coding DNA: TGTGCCAGCAGTGACGGAGGATGGGATGCTGAAGCTTTCTTT. Encoded protein: CASSDGGWDAEAFF. Full variable domain (outside the CDR3, taken from reference TRBV2 and TRBJ1-1): EPEVTQTPSHQVTQMGQEVILRCVPISNHLYFYWYRQILGQKVEFLVSFYNNEISEKSEIFDDQFSVERPDGSNFTLKIRSTKLEDSAMYFCASSDGGWDAEAFFGQGTRLTVV.

The chain employs TRBV6-1 and TRBJ1-5, with 7 bases that match TRBD1. CDR3 length equals 13 residues. Germline CDR1 is MNHNS and CDR2 is SASEGT. V shed 7 bases, J shed 1 base, and the junction held 1 base outside the gene matches. In DNA form, the CDR3 reads TGTGCCAGCAAGGACAGGAGCAATCAGCCCCAGCATTTT. Amino acids: CASKDRSNQPQHF.

Written as DNA, the CDR3 is TGTGCCAGCAGCCCAAGGGTGGCGGGAGGTTTTGGTGAGCAGTTCTTC. Its translation is CASSPRVAGGFGEQFF. V is TRBV7-3 and J is TRBJ2-1; 8 nucleotides line up with TRBD2. The CDR3 is made up of 16 amino acids. Germline lookup yields CDR1 SGHTA and CDR2 FQGTGA. After removal of 5 bases from V and 9 bases from J, the junction contained 15 bases not matched to a gene.

The DNA for the CDR3 is TGTGCCAGCAGCTCCGGACTAGCGGTCTACGAGCAGTACTTC. Protein: CASSSGLAVYEQYF. The V call is TRBV13, the J call TRBJ2-7; 10 bases agree with TRBD2. CDR3 size: 14 residues. Germline values: CDR1 PRHDT, CDR2 FYEKMQ (reference sequence). J was trimmed by 3 bases and V by 4 bases; bases with no gene match: 3.

This clone was seen once. The gene calls are TRBV4-3 and TRBJ1-5, with D unresolved. The CDR3 has 16 amino acids. Germline V gene sequence: CDR1 LGHNA, CDR2 YSLEER. Between the trimmed V and J ends, which lost 0 bases and 5 bases, there was a span of 14 bases. This CDR3 is CASSQEYRLRYQPQHF. CDR3 nucleotides: TGCGCCAGCAGCCAAGAGTACAGACTACGATATCAGCCCCAGCATTTT.